Described below is a single T cell receptor (beta chain) sequence and its context. Antigen: not known. This sample is part of a study of beta chain features in type 1 diabetes. Reverse transcription of all isolated RNA meant that expressed TCRB transcripts were sequenced. Sequencing was performed with immunoSEQ multiplex PCR; in TCRdb, only in-frame clones are kept and a portion is missing. The repertoire holds over 300,000 clones, with about a tenth as singletons. This CDR3 is built from 15 residues. The V gene's germline CDR1 is SEHNR and CDR2 FQNEAQ (reference sequence). V lost 5 bases, J lost 4 bases, and 10 bases stayed unmatched. Study-wide results and caveats: Among patients with Type 1 diabetes, TCRB CDR3s were moderately but significantly shorter in every one of the four CD4+ subsets.

The TCR sequence derives from a man aged 30-40 years with type 1 diabetes. Sequenced: central memory CD4+ T cells from blood. The chain combines TRBV7-9 with TRBJ1-1, with TRBD1 matching 7 bases. The CDR3 nucleotides are TGTGCCAGCAGCCCCACAGGGGAGTGGAGCACTGAAGCTTTCTTT. This gives the protein CASSPTGEWSTEAFF.